This note documents a single T cell receptor beta chain sequence. The antigen is not known. The data derive from a study of T-cell memory formation after mild COVID-19. Across the study: TCR clusters mostly belonged to single donors. Whole-study results and caveats: The study found contracting CD4+ clones mainly in CM and EM and contracting CD8+ clones in EMRA.

It was 5'RACE with constant-segment primers that produced the TCR alpha and TCR beta cDNA libraries, which carried sample barcodes and UMIs. MiXCR was run by TCRdb on the 5' RACE reads, yielding one entry per CDR3 protein. Among approximately 410,000 distinct CDR3 sequences listed, 20% to 30% were seen once. Sequenced sample: PBMCs or a T cell subset sorted from them (not recorded which). This TCR came from an adult woman who had mild COVID-19 (a few samples of this study predate the infection). Cell type and time point are not known.

This CDR3 reads CASSYDSRTEAFF. For the CDR3, the DNA is TGTGCCAGCAGTTATGACAGCCGGACTGAAGCTTTCTTT. This chain uses TRBV6-5 with TRBJ1-1, with D maybe TRBD1 (5 bases). The CDR3 loop spans 13 amino acids. The germline gives CDR1 MNHEY, CDR2 SVGAGI. V lost 3 bases and J 5 bases, leaving 10 bases between the germline ends.